Listed below are T cell receptor beta chains from one sample, sequenced in a study of early T cells in non-severe SARS-CoV-2 infection. TCRdb itself ran the 5' RACE reads through MiXCR, one entry per CDR3 protein. The sample shows under 95,000 distinct CDR3 sequences, approximately 12% of them seen only once. The sample was whole blood. Source of these receptors: an adult who was a healthcare worker with PCR-confirmed SARS-CoV-2 infection or an uninfected control (not recorded which). The CDR3 runs from the conserved cysteine through the conserved F or W. The D gene is left open where the match is weak. Part of the rows lack a size; the others show once, few, many or a class for expanded clones.

clone_size d_call j_call v_call cdr3_aa cdr3_nt
many - TRBJ1-4 TRBV15 CATSRALGKEEKLFF TGTGCCACCAGCAGGGCCCTCGGGAAAGAGGAAAAACTGTTTTTT
many TRBD2 TRBJ2-1 TRBV28 CASSLGTSGGSPGFF TGTGCCAGCAGTTTAGGGACTAGCGGAGGTTCCCCTGGGTTCTTC
few TRBD1 TRBJ2-5 TRBV10-2 CASSGRTGEETQYF TGCGCCAGCAGTGGTCGGACAGGGGAAGAGACCCAGTACTTC
many - TRBJ2-1 TRBV18 CASSPSQGSYNEQFF TGTGCCAGCTCACCATCTCAGGGTTCCTACAATGAGCAGTTCTTC
few TRBD2 TRBJ2-7 TRBV6-5 CASTAGGLYEQYF TGTGCCAGCACCGCGGGGGGGCTCTACGAGCAGTACTTC
- TRBD2 TRBJ2-1 TRBV4-1 CASSQETSGVYNEQFF TGCGCCAGCAGCCAAGAGACTAGCGGAGTCTACAATGAGCAGTTCTTC
many TRBD1 TRBJ1-1 TRBV7-9 CASSSGTVLVQGEAFF TGTGCCAGCAGCTCCGGGACAGTCCTAGTCCAAGGTGAAGCTTTCTTT
few - TRBJ2-3 TRBV14 CASSQETIGLLQYF TGTGCCAGCAGCCAAGAAACCATCGGCCTGTTGCAGTATTTT
few TRBD1 TRBJ2-5 TRBV29-1 CSGGDRSSQETQYF TGCAGCGGCGGGGACAGGAGCAGTCAAGAGACCCAGTACTTC
- TRBD2 TRBJ2-7 TRBV13 CASSLRLAGGLTYEQYF TGTGCCAGCAGCTTGCGGCTAGCGGGAGGGTTGACCTACGAGCAGTACTTC
few - TRBJ1-1 TRBV19 CASSIDRARYTEAFF TGTGCCAGTAGTATAGATCGCGCTAGGTACACTGAAGCTTTCTTT
- - TRBJ1-5 TRBV7-2 CASREQGVDNQPQHF TGTGCCAGCAGGGAACAGGGAGTTGACAATCAGCCCCAGCATTTT
many - TRBJ2-2 TRBV11-1 CASKGGTGELFF TGTGCCAGCAAAGGGGGCACCGGGGAGCTGTTTTTT
- - TRBJ2-1 TRBV18 CASSPGRTVTEQFF TGTGCCAGCTCACCAGGTAGGACCGTGACTGAGCAGTTCTTC
many TRBD2 TRBJ2-5 TRBV11-2 CASSLATSGRDQYF TGTGCCAGCAGCTTAGCCACCTCCGGGAGGGACCAGTACTTC
many - TRBJ2-3 TRBV20-1 CSAPRRSPPDTQYF TGCAGTGCACCCCGGCGGAGCCCCCCAGATACGCAGTATTTT
few - TRBJ2-1 TRBV11-3 CASVQSINYNEQFF TGTGCCAGCGTACAGAGTATTAACTACAATGAGCAGTTCTTC
- TRBD1 TRBJ1-2 TRBV6-1 CASSEALGQGLLADGYTF TGTGCCAGCAGTGAAGCGTTGGGACAGGGATTACTCGCGGATGGCTACACCTTC